These T cell receptor beta chains were read from a single sample in a study of identical twins. TCRdb redid the calling of the 5' RACE reads with MiXCR, one entry per CDR3 protein. This sample has approximately 300,000 distinct CDR3 sequences, with roughly 10% found just once. These data are also associated with another study on yellow fever vaccine responses in identical twins.

Sequencing used CD8+ T cells sorted from blood. The receptor source for this set is a woman between 18 and 29 years old in good health. CDR3s include the opening cysteine and the closing phenylalanine or tryptophan. D genes are given only for firm matches. Some rows have no size entry. The others give once, few or many, or a class for an expanded clone.

j_call,v_call,clone_size,d_call,cdr3_aa,cdr3_nt
TRBJ1-1,TRBV30,few,-,CAWSKVEAFF,TGTGCCTGGAGTAAAGTTGAAGCTTTCTTT
TRBJ2-1,TRBV24-1,-,TRBD2,CATSDWPSGSGFGEQFF,TGTGCCACCAGTGATTGGCCTAGCGGGAGTGGGTTCGGTGAGCAGTTCTTC
TRBJ2-6,TRBV30,many,TRBD1,CAWSREGGTGANVLTF,TGTGCCTGGAGTCGGGAAGGGGGCACTGGGGCCAACGTCCTGACTTTC
TRBJ2-5,TRBV7-2,few,-,CASSPPVGPNQETQYF,TGTGCCAGCAGCCCTCCCGTAGGGCCTAACCAAGAGACCCAGTACTTC
TRBJ1-4,TRBV20-1,-,-,CSATTRENEKLFF,TGCAGTGCGACGACCCGTGAGAATGAAAAACTGTTTTTT
TRBJ2-7,TRBV13,many,TRBD2,CASTSGSSYEQYF,TGTGCCAGCACAAGCGGGAGCTCCTACGAGCAGTACTTC
TRBJ2-7,TRBV7-9,-,TRBD1,CASSRRDSPYEQYF,TGTGCCAGCAGCCGCCGGGACAGTCCCTACGAGCAGTACTTC
TRBJ2-2,TRBV7-3,-,TRBD1,CASSPQGAGTGELFF,TGTGCCAGCAGCCCACAGGGGGCGGGCACCGGGGAGCTGTTTTTT
TRBJ2-1,TRBV2,few,TRBD1,CASSDRDRIYNEQFF,TGTGCCAGCAGCGACCGGGACAGGATATACAATGAGCAGTTCTTC
TRBJ2-7,TRBV4-3,few,-,CASSQEEKLGYEQYF,TGCGCCAGCAGCCAAGAGGAAAAACTAGGCTACGAGCAGTACTTC
TRBJ2-1,TRBV5-1,many,TRBD1,CASSLISGTVDEQFF,TGCGCCAGCAGCTTAATTTCCGGGACAGTCGATGAGCAGTTCTTC
TRBJ2-7,TRBV7-9,few,-,CASGDSESYEQYF,TGTGCCAGCGGGGATAGTGAATCCTACGAGCAGTACTTC
TRBJ2-7,TRBV7-9,many,-,CASSTYTSSYEQYF,TGTGCCAGCAGCACCTACACGAGCTCCTACGAGCAGTACTTC
TRBJ2-1,TRBV29-1,many,-,CSVEGGVSGRLNNEQFF,TGCAGCGTTGAGGGTGGAGTCAGCGGGCGACTAAACAATGAGCAGTTCTTC
TRBJ2-1,TRBV4-3,-,-,CASSPRGGEYNEQFF,TGCGCCAGCAGCCCAAGAGGAGGGGAATACAATGAGCAGTTCTTC
TRBJ2-2,TRBV11-2,few,TRBD2,CASSPGLAGGSYTGELFF,TGTGCCAGCAGCCCCGGACTAGCGGGGGGGTCCTACACCGGGGAGCTGTTTTTT
TRBJ2-3,TRBV20-1,few,-,CSARGSGTTSTDTQYF,TGCAGTGCTAGAGGATCCGGGACAACTAGCACAGATACGCAGTATTTT
TRBJ2-1,TRBV6-2/TRBV6-3,-,-,CASTNSYYRDRSYNEQFF,TGTGCCAGCACCAATTCTTACTACAGGGACCGATCCTACAATGAGCAGTTCTTC
TRBJ1-4,TRBV25-1,-,-,CASSSGATNEKLFF,TGTGCCAGCAGTTCAGGGGCAACTAATGAAAAACTGTTTTTT
TRBJ2-1,TRBV6-4,-,-,CASSDMAGKGGEQFF,TGTGCCAGCAGTGACATGGCCGGGAAGGGGGGTGAGCAGTTCTTC
TRBJ1-2,TRBV4-3,many,-,CASSQGTAYGYTF,TGCGCCAGCAGCCAAGGGACGGCCTATGGCTACACCTTC
TRBJ2-3,TRBV5-1,few,TRBD2,CASSTAGEVGTDTQYF,TGCGCCAGCAGCACAGCGGGGGAGGTCGGCACAGATACGCAGTATTTT
TRBJ2-3,TRBV6-2/TRBV6-3,-,-,CASSSRLEIDTQYF,TGTGCCAGCAGTTCGCGGTTAGAGATTGATACGCAGTATTTT
TRBJ2-2,TRBV4-1,few,-,CASSQDPIGQFTGELFF,TGCGCCAGCAGCCAAGACCCAATTGGACAGTTCACCGGGGAGCTGTTTTTT
TRBJ2-7,TRBV11-2,many,-,CASSFNSFDSYEQYF,TGTGCCAGCAGCTTCAATAGTTTCGATAGCTACGAGCAGTACTTC
TRBJ1-5,TRBV19,many,-,CASSKGYQPQHF,TGTGCCAGTAGTAAAGGATATCAGCCCCAGCATTTT
TRBJ2-1,TRBV7-9,-,-,CASRLPRGREPNNEQFF,TGTGCCAGCAGACTCCCGAGGGGGCGGGAGCCTAACAATGAGCAGTTCTTC
TRBJ2-6,TRBV6-4,few,-,CASSDSGSTGANVLTF,TGTGCCAGCAGTGACTCGGGCTCGACCGGGGCCAACGTCCTGACTTTC
TRBJ2-7,TRBV20-1,few,-,CSARYFGGPSNEQYF,TGCAGTGCTAGATATTTTGGGGGACCATCGAACGAGCAGTACTTC
TRBJ2-7,TRBV20-1,few,-,CSARDLQGPSYEQYF,TGCAGTGCTAGAGATTTGCAGGGACCCTCCTACGAGCAGTACTTC
TRBJ2-3,TRBV11-2,-,TRBD2,CASSLPLLAGAPALTDTQYF,TGTGCCAGCAGCTTGCCCCTTCTAGCGGGGGCTCCCGCTTTGACAGATACGCAGTATTTT
TRBJ2-7,TRBV14,many,TRBD1,CASSQVAGTGIYEQYF,TGTGCCAGCAGCCAAGTAGCAGGGACAGGGATCTACGAGCAGTACTTC
TRBJ1-6,TRBV6-5,-,-,CASSYSLESPLHF,TGTGCCAGCAGTTACTCCCTGGAAAGCCCCCTCCACTTT
TRBJ1-4,TRBV13,-,-,CASSLTVYGEKLFF,TGTGCCAGCAGCCTGACAGTGTACGGGGAAAAACTGTTTTTT
TRBJ2-1,TRBV7-9,few,-,CASSPAGANEQFF,TGTGCCAGCAGCCCAGCCGGGGCCAATGAGCAGTTCTTC
TRBJ1-5,TRBV6-1,many,-,CASSEGTVGYQPQHF,TGTGCCAGCAGTGAAGGTACAGTAGGGTACCAGCCCCAGCATTTT
TRBJ1-6,TRBV2,many,TRBD1,CASSQGQGANSPLHF,TGTGCCAGCAGTCAAGGACAGGGCGCTAATTCACCCCTCCACTTT
TRBJ2-7,TRBV9,-,-,CASALGGAYEQYF,TGTGCCAGCGCCCTAGGTGGGGCCTACGAGCAGTACTTC
TRBJ2-7,TRBV12-5,few,-,CASAGPLGEQYF,TGTGCTAGTGCCGGCCCCCTGGGAGAGCAGTACTTC
TRBJ2-1,TRBV28,-,-,CASAQGGVVEQFF,TGTGCCAGCGCTCAGGGGGGGGTCGTGGAGCAGTTCTTC
TRBJ2-3,TRBV12-3/TRBV12-4,many,-,CASSTFWKAGSDTQYF,TGTGCCAGCAGCACCTTTTGGAAGGCCGGGTCAGATACGCAGTATTTT
TRBJ2-7,TRBV7-2,-,TRBD2,CASSELSGGEQYF,TGTGCCAGCAGCGAACTTAGCGGGGGCGAGCAGTACTTC
TRBJ2-3,TRBV6-5,-,-,CASSYSGQFGDTQYF,TGTGCCAGCAGTTACTCGGGACAATTTGGCGATACGCAGTATTTT
TRBJ2-3,TRBV5-1,-,-,CASSLTGLEDTDTQYF,TGCGCCAGCAGCTTGACGGGACTGGAGGACACAGATACGCAGTATTTT
TRBJ2-1,TRBV9,few,TRBD2,CASSGSGGAYNEQFF,TGTGCCAGCAGCGGGAGCGGGGGAGCTTACAATGAGCAGTTCTTC
TRBJ2-1,TRBV10-3,many,TRBD2,CAISTTSGWKDEQFF,TGTGCCATCAGCACGACTAGCGGGTGGAAGGATGAGCAGTTCTTC
TRBJ2-7,TRBV12-3/TRBV12-4,few,TRBD1,CASSWRTGGSEQYF,TGTGCCAGCAGTTGGAGGACAGGGGGGTCCGAGCAGTACTTC
TRBJ1-4,TRBV4-3,few,-,CASSQGAATNEKLFF,TGCGCCAGCAGCCAAGGAGCTGCAACTAATGAAAAACTGTTTTTT
TRBJ1-1,TRBV4-3,-,-,CASSQDGGWGTEAFF,TGCGCCAGCAGCCAAGACGGAGGCTGGGGCACTGAAGCTTTCTTT
TRBJ2-7,TRBV29-1,many,-,CSVYTRGEQYF,TGCAGCGTCTATACTAGAGGCGAGCAGTACTTC
TRBJ2-1,TRBV11-2,-,TRBD2,CASSFLRKGLVDTAGAEQFF,TGTGCCAGCAGCTTCTTAAGGAAGGGACTAGTTGACACTGCTGGGGCTGAGCAGTTCTTC
TRBJ2-7,TRBV27,many,-,CASSLFPSAYEQYF,TGTGCCAGCAGTTTATTCCCTAGCGCCTACGAGCAGTACTTC
TRBJ2-1,TRBV3-1,few,TRBD2,CASSQVGTSFGDEQFF,TGTGCCAGCAGCCAAGTCGGGACTAGTTTTGGCGATGAGCAGTTCTTC
TRBJ2-2,TRBV7-8,few,TRBD2,CASSLIPGGERDLRTGELFF,TGTGCCAGCAGCTTAATCCCAGGCGGTGAGCGGGACTTAAGGACCGGGGAGCTGTTTTTT
TRBJ2-7,TRBV29-1,many,-,CSVEDRSGVPSYEQYF,TGCAGCGTTGAAGATCGCAGCGGAGTACCCTCCTACGAGCAGTACTTC
TRBJ1-2,TRBV29-1,-,-,CSVRAGVYGYTF,TGCAGCGTTCGGGCGGGGGTGTATGGCTACACCTTC
TRBJ1-1,TRBV12-3/TRBV12-4,-,-,CASRLQGIEAFF,TGTGCCAGCAGGCTACAGGGTATTGAAGCTTTCTTT
TRBJ2-7,TRBV29-1,few,TRBD2,CSVDWGMAGAYEQYF,TGCAGCGTTGACTGGGGAATGGCGGGAGCCTACGAGCAGTACTTC
TRBJ2-1,TRBV7-2,many,-,CASSPTAGYNEQFF,TGTGCCAGCAGCCCCACGGCGGGTTACAATGAGCAGTTCTTC